This TCR beta chain was identified during a study of regulatory T cells in long-lasting Graves disease. Indicated time point: persistent/refractory GD, antithyroid drugs over 5 years with positive TRAb. The TCR library was made from RNA extracted from PBMCs. An endocrinology department in Xi'an, China, supplied the patients. V was pared by 4 bases and J by 5 bases, with 8 bases of the junction left unmatched. This CDR3 comprises 15 residues. This clonotype showed up many times. Its antigen is still unknown. In building TCR beta libraries, iRepertoire HTBI primers were used together with Arm-PCR of CDR3 regions. In the original processing: Sample data revealed about 60 TRBV and some 13 TRBJ segments. TCRdb redid the calling of the multiplex PCR reads with MiXCR, one entry per CDR3 protein. These V and J calls originate from TCRdb's pipeline instead of the authors' own analysis. The sample shows some 450,000 distinct CDR3 sequences, about a quarter of them seen only once.

Study-wide results and limits: Possibly, accuracy suffered from the small sample size.

Here the sequenced sample was peripheral blood mononuclear cells (PBMCs), taken when the disease was refractory, from a patient treated with antithyroid drugs. The chain carries TRBV12-3 or TRBV12-4 and TRBJ2-5; 9 bases are shared with TRBD2. This clonotype originated in a female donor with Graves disease. CDR3 residues: CASSSSGRPGETQYF. CDR3 coding DNA: TGTGCCAGCAGTTCGAGCGGGAGGCCCGGGGAGACCCAGTACTTC.